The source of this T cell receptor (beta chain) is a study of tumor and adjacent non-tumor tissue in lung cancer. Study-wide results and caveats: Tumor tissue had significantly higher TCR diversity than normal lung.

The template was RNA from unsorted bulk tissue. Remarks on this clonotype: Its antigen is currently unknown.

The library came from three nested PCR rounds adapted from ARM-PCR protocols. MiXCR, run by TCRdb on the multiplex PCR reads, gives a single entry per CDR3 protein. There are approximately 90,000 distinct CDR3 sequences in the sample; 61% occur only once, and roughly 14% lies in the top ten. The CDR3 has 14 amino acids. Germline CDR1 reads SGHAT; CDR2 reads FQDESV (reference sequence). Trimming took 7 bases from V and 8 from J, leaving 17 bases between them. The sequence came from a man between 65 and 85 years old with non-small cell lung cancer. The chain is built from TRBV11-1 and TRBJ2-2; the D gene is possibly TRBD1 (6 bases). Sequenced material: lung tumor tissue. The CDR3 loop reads CASNFNRVRGELFF. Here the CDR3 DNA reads TGTGCCAGCAACTTTAACAGGGTGAGAGGGGAGCTGTTTTTT.